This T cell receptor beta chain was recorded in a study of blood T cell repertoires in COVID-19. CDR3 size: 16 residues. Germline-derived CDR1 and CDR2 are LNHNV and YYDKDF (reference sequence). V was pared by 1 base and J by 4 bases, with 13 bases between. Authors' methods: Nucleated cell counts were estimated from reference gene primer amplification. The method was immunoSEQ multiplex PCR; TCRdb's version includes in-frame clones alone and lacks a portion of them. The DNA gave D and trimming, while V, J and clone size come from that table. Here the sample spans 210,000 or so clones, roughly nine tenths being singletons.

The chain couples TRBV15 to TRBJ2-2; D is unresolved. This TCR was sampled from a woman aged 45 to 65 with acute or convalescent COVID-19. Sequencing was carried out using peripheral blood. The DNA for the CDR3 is TGTGCCACCAGCAGAGGAGTCGACAAAAGCACCGGGGAGCTGTTTTTT. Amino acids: CATSRGVDKSTGELFF. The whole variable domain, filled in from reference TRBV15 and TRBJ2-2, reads DAMVIQNPRYQVTQFGKPVTLSCSQTLNHNVMYWYQQKSSQAPKLLFHYYDKDFNNEADTPDNFQSRRPNTSFCFLDIRSPGLGDTAMYLCATSRGVDKSTGELFFGEGSRLTVL.